The present entry profiles one T cell receptor beta chain with its context. The antigen remains unidentified. The data are from a study of shared clonotypes between healthy human individuals. Whole-study context: Participating donors consisted of two women and a few men aged 18 to 49.

Notes on the study in general: Naive CD4 clonotypes overlapped across a few donors at roughly 4.5%. Researchers sampled blood only, noting tissue repertoires likely differ.

Clones were read by immunoSEQ multiplex PCR, and TCRdb kept only the in-frame ones, dropping some. This table has millions of clones, roughly 94% appearing once. This TCR derives from a man younger than 35 in good health. Sequenced input: naive CD4+ T cells sorted from blood. Sample subset: CD45RA+ positively selected.

The CDR3, as DNA: TGTGCCAGCAGCTTTTGGGACAGGGACTATGGCTACACCTTC. Translated: CASSFWDRDYGYTF. The J gene is TRBJ1-2, the V gene TRBV5-6, with 9 bases matching TRBD1. CDR1 is SGHDT and CDR2 is YYEEEE in the germline V gene. The CDR3 loop spans 14 amino acids. V lost 2 bases and J lost 3; bases outside the gene matches: 2.